Below are 18 T cell receptor beta chains sequenced from a single sample in a study of blood T cell repertoires in COVID-19. Sequenced by immunoSEQ multiplex PCR; TCRdb stores in-frame clones only, minus some. The sample holds about 210,000 clones, 89% seen once. The sample consisted of peripheral blood. These receptors all stem from a woman between 35 and 50 years old with acute or convalescent COVID-19.

The chain carries TRBV27 and TRBJ1-6; D perhaps matches TRBD1 (5 bases). The ends were cut back, 7 bases at V and 4 bases at J, with 14 bases in the middle. The length of the CDR3 is 15 residues. Germline V CDR1 and CDR2: MNHEY, SMNVEV (reference sequence). CDR3 in DNA: TGTGCCAGCACCACTATCGGGGGTTATAATTCACCCCTCCACTTT. Its translation is CASTTIGGYNSPLHF.

CDR3 loop: CSGETGGWETQYF. The CDR3 nucleotides are TGCAGCGGGGAGACAGGGGGTTGGGAGACCCAGTACTTC. The J gene is TRBJ2-5, the V gene TRBV29-1; TRBD1 aligns across 9 bases. The germline V gene has CDR1 SQVTM and CDR2 ANQGSEA. V dropped 7 bases and J dropped 5; count of bases not matched to a gene: 8. CDR3 length: 13 residues.

The rearrangement joins TRBV6-5 to TRBJ1-1; 9 bases align to TRBD1. J lost 5 bases, V lost 8 bases, and 6 bases had no gene match. The CDR3 covers 13 residues. Looked up from germline, CDR1 is MNHEY and CDR2 is SVGAGI. The CDR3 loop is CASGGTGRTEAFF. The CDR3 DNA reads TGTGCCAGCGGAGGGACAGGGAGGACTGAAGCTTTCTTT.

This chain uses TRBV15 with TRBJ1-4; 7 bases are a match to TRBD1. CDR1 LNHNV and CDR2 YYDKDF come from the germline V gene (reference sequence). After removal of 1 base from V and 6 bases from J, the junction contained 14 bases not matched to a gene. The CDR3 length is 18 residues. CDR3 sequence reads: CATSRVPQSGGLDEKLFF. In DNA, the CDR3 is TGTGCCACCAGCAGAGTTCCCCAATCAGGGGGGCTCGATGAAAAACTGTTTTTT.

This clone was recorded at least ten times. The rearrangement joins TRBV6-4 to TRBJ2-6; TRBD2 matches 7 bases. The CDR3 length is 15 residues. Trimming removed 0 bases from V and 4 bases from J; junction bases left unmatched: 0. Germline V gene data show CDR1 as MRHNA and CDR2 as SNTAGT. CDR3 amino acids: CASSDSAGGANVLTF. CDR3 bases: TGTGCCAGCAGTGACTCAGCGGGGGGGGCCAACGTCCTGACTTTC.

V and J are TRBV10-2 and TRBJ2-2; weak D call: TRBD1 (6 bases). The V gene lost 5 bases and the J gene lost 4 bases, with 14 bases spanning the gap. The CDR3 contains 15 residues. Germline V lookup: CDR1 WSHSY, CDR2 SAAADI. CDR3 nucleotide sequence: TGCGCCAGCAGTAGGATGGGGGCGGTCACCGGGGAGCTGTTTTTT. Amino acid sequence: CASSRMGAVTGELFF.

This clone has a handful of counts. The V gene is TRBV9, the J gene TRBJ1-2; D is unresolved. Looked up from germline, CDR1 is SGDLS and CDR2 is YYNGEE. Between the trimmed V and J ends, which lost 3 bases and 5 bases, there was a span of 14 bases. CDR3 length: 14 residues. CDR3 region: CASSASTLSYGYTF. The DNA for the CDR3 is TGTGCCAGCAGCGCCTCAACGCTGAGTTATGGCTACACCTTC.

This clone has a handful of counts. The chain employs TRBV7-6 and TRBJ1-6, with a tentative D call TRBD1 (6 bases). Trimming took off 1 base at V and 11 bases at J, with 15 bases between the two ends. Germline V gives CDR1 SGHVS, CDR2 FNYEAQ. The CDR3 extends over 15 amino acids. Here the CDR3 reads CASSLGARGGTPLHF. The CDR3 DNA reads TGTGCCAGCAGCTTAGGTGCCAGGGGTGGGACACCCCTCCACTTT.

The CDR3 is CAITAGSNEKLFF. The CDR3 DNA reads TGTGCCATAACCGCGGGGTCTAATGAAAAACTGTTTTTT. The chain uses TRBV10-3 and TRBJ1-4; D gene ambiguous. The V and J ends lost 9 bases and 3 bases respectively, with 11 bases between them. The germline gives CDR1 ENHRY, CDR2 SYGVKD. The CDR3 has 13 residues.

The CDR3 protein is CAWSPGGERGNTIYF. CDR3 bases: TGTGCCTGGAGCCCTGGGGGGGAGAGGGGAAACACCATATATTTT. The chain has TRBV30 and TRBJ1-3, with D maybe TRBD1 (5 bases). The CDR3 is 15 amino acids. The germline CDR1 and CDR2 sequences are GTSNPN and SVGIG (reference sequence). The V end lost 3 bases, the J end lost 4 bases, and 16 bases lay between the germline ends.

The table lists this clone with a count of one. The chain has TRBV6-2 or TRBV6-3 and TRBJ2-1, with D possibly being TRBD1 (5 bases). The CDR3 consists of 16 residues. Germline CDR1 MNHEY, CDR2 SVGEGT. The V end lost 0 bases, the J end lost 2 bases, and 11 bases lay between the germline ends. The DNA of the CDR3 is TGTGCCAGCAGTTACTCGCCAGGGTCACCCTACAATGAGCAGTTCTTC. Translating gives CASSYSPGSPYNEQFF.

J is TRBJ1-5 and V is TRBV12-3 or TRBV12-4; tentative D call: TRBD1 (5 bases). V was shortened by 7 bases and J by 3 bases, with 7 bases between the two germline ends. The CDR3 is 12 residues long. The CDR3 protein is CASTGFNQPQHF. The CDR3 DNA follows: TGTGCCAGCACAGGGTTCAATCAGCCCCAGCATTTT.

CDR3 sequence reads: CAISPNDRGYGYTF. For the CDR3, the DNA is TGTGCCATCAGCCCTAACGACAGGGGCTATGGCTACACCTTC. The chain has TRBV10-3 and TRBJ1-2; 8 nucleotides align to TRBD1. Trimming at V came to 6 bases and at J to 4 bases, leaving 7 bases not matched to a gene. The CDR3 covers 14 residues. Per the germline V gene, CDR1 is ENHRY and CDR2 is SYGVKD.

The CDR3 loop reads CASSLDRGGSGNTIYF. The CDR3 DNA sequence: TGTGCCAGCAGCTTAGATCGGGGAGGCTCTGGAAACACCATATATTTT. The gene calls are TRBV11-2 and TRBJ1-3, with D hard to call. Germline V CDR1 and CDR2: SGHAT, FQNNGV. Trimming left V 0 bases short and J 0 bases short, with 9 bases between. The CDR3 has 16 residues.

The chain carries TRBV6-4 and TRBJ1-6; the D gene is possibly TRBD1 (6 bases). Between the trimmed V and J ends, which lost 8 bases and 5 bases, there was a span of 16 bases. Germline V gene lookup returns CDR1 MRHNA and CDR2 SNTAGT. The CDR3 spans 15 residues. CDR3 loop: CASASQGQNNSPLHF. DNA for the CDR3: TGTGCCAGCGCGAGTCAGGGACAAAATAATTCACCCCTCCACTTT.

V is TRBV6-5 and J is TRBJ1-5; D gene unclear. The CDR3 spans 14 residues. From germline, CDR1 is MNHEY and CDR2 SVGAGI. The V end lost 5 bases, the J end lost 7 bases, and 15 bases lay between the germline ends. The DNA for the CDR3 is TGTGCCAGCAGTCCGTCCCGGGTATGGCAGCCCCAGCATTTT. This sequence encodes CASSPSRVWQPQHF.

The J gene is TRBJ2-1, the V gene TRBV4-2; 8 bases are a match to TRBD2. Germline loops: CDR1 LGHNA, CDR2 YNFKEQ. The CDR3 totals 16 residues. The V segment lost 4 bases and the J segment 2 bases; nucleotides outside the gene matches: 7. The CDR3 nucleotides are TGTGCCAGCAGCCGGTCGGACGGGGGGGCCTACAATGAGCAGTTCTTC. Translating gives CASSRSDGGAYNEQFF.

J is TRBJ1-2 and V is TRBV9, with D possibly being TRBD1 (5 bases). The CDR3 spans 14 residues. Germline CDR1 SGDLS, CDR2 YYNGEE. V lost 0 bases to trimming and J lost 7 bases, with 13 bases between them. Written as DNA, the CDR3 is TGTGCCAGCAGCGTAGATTGGGGAACAGGTGGCTACACCTTC. Its protein is CASSVDWGTGGYTF.